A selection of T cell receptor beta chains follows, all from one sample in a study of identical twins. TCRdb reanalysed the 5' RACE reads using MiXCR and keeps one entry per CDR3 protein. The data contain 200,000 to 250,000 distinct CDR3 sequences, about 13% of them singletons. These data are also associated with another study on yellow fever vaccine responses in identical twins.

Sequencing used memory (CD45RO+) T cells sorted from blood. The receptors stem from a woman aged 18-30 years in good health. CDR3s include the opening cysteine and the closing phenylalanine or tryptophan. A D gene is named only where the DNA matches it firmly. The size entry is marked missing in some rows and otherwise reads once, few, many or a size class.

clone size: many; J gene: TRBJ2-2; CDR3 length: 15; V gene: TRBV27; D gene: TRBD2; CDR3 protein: CASSLGLAGPGELFF; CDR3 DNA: TGTGCCAGCAGCCTAGGACTAGCGGGTCCCGGGGAGCTGTTTTTT
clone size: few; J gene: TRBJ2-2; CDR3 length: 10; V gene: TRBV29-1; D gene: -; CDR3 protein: CSGLSGELFF; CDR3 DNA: TGCAGCGGCCTATCCGGGGAGCTGTTTTTT
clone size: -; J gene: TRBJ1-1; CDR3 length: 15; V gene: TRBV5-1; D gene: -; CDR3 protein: CASSPDGHMNTEAFF; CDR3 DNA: TGCGCCAGCAGCCCAGACGGCCACATGAACACTGAAGCTTTCTTT
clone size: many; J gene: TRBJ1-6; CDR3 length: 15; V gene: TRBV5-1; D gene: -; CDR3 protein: CASSLAGRPHTPLHF; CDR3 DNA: TGCGCCAGCAGCTTGGCGGGACGGCCTCATACACCCCTCCACTTT
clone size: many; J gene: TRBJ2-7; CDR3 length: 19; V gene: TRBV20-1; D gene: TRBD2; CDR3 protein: CSARDREGLAGEVPYEQYF; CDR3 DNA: TGCAGTGCTAGAGATCGAGAGGGACTAGCGGGAGAAGTGCCCTACGAGCAGTACTTC
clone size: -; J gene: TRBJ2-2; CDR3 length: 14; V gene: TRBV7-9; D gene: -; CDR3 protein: CASSYRMNTGELFF; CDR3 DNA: TGTGCCAGCAGCTACAGGATGAACACCGGGGAGCTGTTTTTT
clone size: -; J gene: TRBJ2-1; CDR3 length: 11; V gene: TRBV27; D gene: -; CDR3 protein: CASRSYNEQFF; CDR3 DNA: TGTGCCAGTAGGTCCTACAATGAGCAGTTCTTC
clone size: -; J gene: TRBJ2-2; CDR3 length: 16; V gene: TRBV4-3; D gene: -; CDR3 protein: CASSRDPGANTGELFF; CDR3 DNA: TGCGCCAGCAGCCGGGACCCGGGAGCGAACACCGGGGAGCTGTTTTTT
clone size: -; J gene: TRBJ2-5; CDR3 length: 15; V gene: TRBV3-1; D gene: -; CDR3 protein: CASSPRGRTQETQYF; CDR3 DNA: TGTGCCAGCAGCCCTAGGGGAAGGACGCAAGAGACCCAGTACTTC
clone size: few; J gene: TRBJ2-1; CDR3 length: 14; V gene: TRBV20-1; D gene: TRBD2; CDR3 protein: CSTRLAGVYNEQFF; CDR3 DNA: TGCAGTACCCGGCTAGCGGGGGTCTACAATGAGCAGTTCTTC
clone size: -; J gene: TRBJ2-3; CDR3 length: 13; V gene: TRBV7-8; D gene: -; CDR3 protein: CASSARTTDTQYF; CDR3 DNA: TGTGCCAGCAGCGCTCGGACCACAGATACGCAGTATTTT
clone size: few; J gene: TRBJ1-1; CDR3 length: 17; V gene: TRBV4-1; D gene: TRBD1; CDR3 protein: CASSKRQGAETNTEAFF; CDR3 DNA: TGCGCCAGCAGCAAAAGACAGGGGGCGGAAACGAACACTGAAGCTTTCTTT
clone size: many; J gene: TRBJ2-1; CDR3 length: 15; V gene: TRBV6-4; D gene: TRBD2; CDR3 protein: CASSDGSGSGNEQFF; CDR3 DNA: TGTGCCAGCAGTGACGGGAGCGGGAGTGGGAATGAGCAGTTCTTC
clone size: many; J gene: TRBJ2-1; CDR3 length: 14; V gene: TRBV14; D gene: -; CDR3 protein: CASSQGMGYNEQFF; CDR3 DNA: TGTGCCAGCAGCCAAGGAATGGGATACAATGAGCAGTTCTTC
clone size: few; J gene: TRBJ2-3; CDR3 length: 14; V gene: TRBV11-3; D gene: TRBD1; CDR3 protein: CASSQGTETDTQYF; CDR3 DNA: TGTGCCAGCAGCCAAGGGACAGAGACAGATACGCAGTATTTT
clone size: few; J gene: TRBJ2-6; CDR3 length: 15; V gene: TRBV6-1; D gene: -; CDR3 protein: CASSEESSGANVLTF; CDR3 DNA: TGTGCCAGCAGTGAAGAATCGTCTGGGGCCAACGTCCTGACTTTC
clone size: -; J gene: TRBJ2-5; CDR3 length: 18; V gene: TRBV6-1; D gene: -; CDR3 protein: CASSPYFVSGTSQETQYF; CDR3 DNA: TGTGCCAGCAGTCCCTATTTCGTATCAGGGACGTCCCAAGAGACCCAGTACTTC
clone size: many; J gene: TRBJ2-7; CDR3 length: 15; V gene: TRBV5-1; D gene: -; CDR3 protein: CASSPGQSKAYEQYF; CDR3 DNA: TGCGCCAGCAGCCCCGGACAGTCTAAAGCCTACGAGCAGTACTTC
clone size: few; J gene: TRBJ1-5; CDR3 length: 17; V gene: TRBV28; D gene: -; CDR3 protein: CASSVTGKIKGNQPQHF; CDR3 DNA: TGTGCCAGCAGTGTGACCGGGAAGATTAAAGGCAATCAGCCCCAGCATTTT
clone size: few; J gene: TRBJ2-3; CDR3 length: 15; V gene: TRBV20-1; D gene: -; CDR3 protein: CSASAIYGATDTQYF; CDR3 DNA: TGCAGTGCTAGCGCGATTTATGGCGCCACAGATACGCAGTATTTT
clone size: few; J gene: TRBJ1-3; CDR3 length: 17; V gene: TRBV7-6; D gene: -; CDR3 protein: CASSHSNGQTSGNTIYF; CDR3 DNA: TGTGCCAGCAGCCACTCAAATGGACAGACCTCTGGAAACACCATATATTTT
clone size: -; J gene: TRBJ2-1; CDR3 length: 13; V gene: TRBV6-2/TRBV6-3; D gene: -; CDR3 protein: CASSYPLKMEQFF; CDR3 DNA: TGTGCCAGCAGCTATCCCCTGAAAATGGAGCAGTTCTTC
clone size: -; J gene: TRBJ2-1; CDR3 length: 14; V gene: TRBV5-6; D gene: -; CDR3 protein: CASSLEDVGNEQFF; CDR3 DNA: TGTGCCAGCAGCTTGGAGGATGTGGGCAATGAGCAGTTCTTC
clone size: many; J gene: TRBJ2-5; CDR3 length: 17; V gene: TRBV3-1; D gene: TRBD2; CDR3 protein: CASSQDGRGGWEETQYF; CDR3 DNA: TGTGCCAGCAGCCAAGATGGACGGGGGGGCTGGGAAGAGACCCAGTACTTC
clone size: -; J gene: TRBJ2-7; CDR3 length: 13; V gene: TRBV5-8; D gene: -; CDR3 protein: CASSPGLLCEQYF; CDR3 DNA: TGTGCCAGCAGCCCCGGGCTCCTCTGCGAGCAGTACTTC
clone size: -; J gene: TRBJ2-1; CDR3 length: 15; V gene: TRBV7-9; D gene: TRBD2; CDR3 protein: CASSLAGVAGNEQFF; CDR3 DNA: TGTGCCAGCAGCTTAGCTGGAGTAGCGGGGAATGAGCAGTTCTTC
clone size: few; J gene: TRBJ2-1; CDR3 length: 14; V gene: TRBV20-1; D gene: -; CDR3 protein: CSAREGGSYNEQFF; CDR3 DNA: TGCAGTGCTAGGGAGGGGGGCTCCTACAATGAGCAGTTCTTC
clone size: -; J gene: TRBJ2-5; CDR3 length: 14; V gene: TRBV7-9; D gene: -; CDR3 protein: CASSLIAGQETQYF; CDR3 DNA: TGTGCCAGCAGCTTAATCGCGGGCCAAGAGACCCAGTACTTC
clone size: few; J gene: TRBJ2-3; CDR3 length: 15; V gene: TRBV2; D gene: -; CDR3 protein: CASSVSASTTDTQYF; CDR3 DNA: TGTGCCAGCAGTGTGTCGGCCTCCACCACAGATACGCAGTATTTT
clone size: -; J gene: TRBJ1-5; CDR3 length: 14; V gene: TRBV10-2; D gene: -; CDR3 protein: CASNTGTDNQPQHF; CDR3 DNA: TGCGCCAGTAACACCGGGACGGATAATCAGCCCCAGCATTTT
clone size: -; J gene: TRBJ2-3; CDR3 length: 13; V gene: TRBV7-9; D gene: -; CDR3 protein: CAGTGVGTDTQYF; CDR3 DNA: TGTGCCGGGACCGGGGTCGGCACAGATACGCAGTATTTT
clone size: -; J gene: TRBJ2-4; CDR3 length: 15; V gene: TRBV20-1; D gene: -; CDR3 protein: CSARGGPGSKNIQYF; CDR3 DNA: TGCAGTGCTAGAGGGGGGCCAGGGTCCAAAAACATTCAGTACTTC
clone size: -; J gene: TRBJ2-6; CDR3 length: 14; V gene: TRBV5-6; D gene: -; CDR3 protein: CASVPDSGANVLTF; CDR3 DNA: TGTGCCAGCGTGCCAGACTCTGGGGCCAACGTCCTGACTTTC
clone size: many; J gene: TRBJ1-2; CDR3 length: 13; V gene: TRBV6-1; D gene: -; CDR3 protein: CASAPGRTYGYTF; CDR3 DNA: TGTGCCAGTGCGCCCGGGAGAACCTATGGCTACACCTTC
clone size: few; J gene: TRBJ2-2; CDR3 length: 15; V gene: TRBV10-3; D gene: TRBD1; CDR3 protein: CAISGDRVNTGELFF; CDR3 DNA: TGTGCCATCAGTGGGGACAGGGTGAACACCGGGGAGCTGTTTTTT
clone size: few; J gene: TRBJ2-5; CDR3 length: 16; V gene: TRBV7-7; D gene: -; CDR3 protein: CASSLAPDSAFGTQYF; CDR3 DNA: TGTGCTAGCAGCTTAGCCCCGGACAGTGCCTTTGGGACCCAGTACTTC
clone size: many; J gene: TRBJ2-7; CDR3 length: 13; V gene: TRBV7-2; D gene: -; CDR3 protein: CASSRQVTYEQYF; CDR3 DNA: TGTGCCAGCAGCCGACAGGTTACCTACGAGCAGTACTTC
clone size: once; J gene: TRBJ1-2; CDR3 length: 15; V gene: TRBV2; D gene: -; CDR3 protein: CASSESPPGLYGYTF; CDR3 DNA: TGTGCCAGCAGTGAAAGTCCGCCAGGCCTCTATGGCTACACCTTC
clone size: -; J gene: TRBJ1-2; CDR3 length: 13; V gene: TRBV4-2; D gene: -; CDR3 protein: CASSQGQQDGYTF; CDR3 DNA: TGTGCCAGCAGCCAAGGTCAGCAGGATGGCTACACCTTC
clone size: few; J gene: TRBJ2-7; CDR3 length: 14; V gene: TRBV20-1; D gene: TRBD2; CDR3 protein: CSATPTSGGYEQYF; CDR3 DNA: TGCAGTGCCACCCCGACTAGCGGGGGGTACGAGCAGTACTTC
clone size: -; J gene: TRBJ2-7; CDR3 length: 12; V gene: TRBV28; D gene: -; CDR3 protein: CASTGFGYEQYF; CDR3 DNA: TGTGCCAGCACAGGTTTTGGGTACGAGCAGTACTTC
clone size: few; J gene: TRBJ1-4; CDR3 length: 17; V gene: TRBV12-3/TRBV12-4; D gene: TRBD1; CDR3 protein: CASSSTGGGLTNEKLFF; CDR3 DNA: TGTGCCAGCAGTTCGACAGGGGGAGGGCTAACTAATGAAAAACTGTTTTTT
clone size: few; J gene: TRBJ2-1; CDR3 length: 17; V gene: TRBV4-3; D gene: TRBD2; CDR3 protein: CASSLGLAGLSYNEQFF; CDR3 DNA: TGCGCCAGCAGCCTCGGACTAGCGGGTCTCTCCTACAATGAGCAGTTCTTC
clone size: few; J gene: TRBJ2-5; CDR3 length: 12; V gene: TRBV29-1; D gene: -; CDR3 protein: CSGGAYQETQYF; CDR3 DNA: TGCAGCGGTGGGGCGTACCAAGAGACCCAGTACTTC
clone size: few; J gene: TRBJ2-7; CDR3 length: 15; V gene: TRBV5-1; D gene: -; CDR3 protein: CASSASRDSIPEQYF; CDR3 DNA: TGCGCCAGCAGCGCCTCTCGGGACTCCATCCCCGAGCAGTACTTC
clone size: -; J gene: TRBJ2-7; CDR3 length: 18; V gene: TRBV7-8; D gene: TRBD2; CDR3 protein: CASSFRTSGSRGSYEQYF; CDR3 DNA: TGTGCCAGCAGCTTCCGGACTAGCGGGTCAAGAGGATCCTACGAGCAGTACTTC
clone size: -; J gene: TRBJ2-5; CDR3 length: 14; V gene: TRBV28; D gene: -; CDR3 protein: CASRSRKAGETQYF; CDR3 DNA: TGTGCCAGCAGGTCAAGAAAGGCCGGGGAGACCCAGTACTTC
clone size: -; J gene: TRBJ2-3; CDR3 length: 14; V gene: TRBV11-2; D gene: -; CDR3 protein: CASSLVGRADTQYF; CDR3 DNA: TGTGCCAGCAGCTTAGTCGGCAGAGCAGATACGCAGTATTTT
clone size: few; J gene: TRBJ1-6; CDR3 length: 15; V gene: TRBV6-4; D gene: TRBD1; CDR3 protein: CASSDSQGQGSPLHF; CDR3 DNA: TGTGCCAGCAGTGACTCCCAGGGACAGGGGTCACCCCTCCACTTT
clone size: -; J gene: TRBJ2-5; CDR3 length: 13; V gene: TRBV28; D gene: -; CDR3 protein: CASSLSRQETQYF; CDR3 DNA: TGTGCCAGCAGTCTCAGTCGTCAAGAGACCCAGTACTTC
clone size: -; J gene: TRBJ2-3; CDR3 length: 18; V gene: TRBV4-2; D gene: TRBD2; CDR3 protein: CASSPLGGGGGTTDTQYF; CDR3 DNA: TGTGCCAGCAGCCCCCTAGGGGGCGGGGGGGGAACCACAGATACGCAGTATTTT
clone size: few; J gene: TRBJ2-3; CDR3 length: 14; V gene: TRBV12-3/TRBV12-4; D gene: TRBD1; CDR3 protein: CASSLDRGADTQYF; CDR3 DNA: TGTGCCAGCAGCCTAGACAGGGGCGCAGATACGCAGTATTTT